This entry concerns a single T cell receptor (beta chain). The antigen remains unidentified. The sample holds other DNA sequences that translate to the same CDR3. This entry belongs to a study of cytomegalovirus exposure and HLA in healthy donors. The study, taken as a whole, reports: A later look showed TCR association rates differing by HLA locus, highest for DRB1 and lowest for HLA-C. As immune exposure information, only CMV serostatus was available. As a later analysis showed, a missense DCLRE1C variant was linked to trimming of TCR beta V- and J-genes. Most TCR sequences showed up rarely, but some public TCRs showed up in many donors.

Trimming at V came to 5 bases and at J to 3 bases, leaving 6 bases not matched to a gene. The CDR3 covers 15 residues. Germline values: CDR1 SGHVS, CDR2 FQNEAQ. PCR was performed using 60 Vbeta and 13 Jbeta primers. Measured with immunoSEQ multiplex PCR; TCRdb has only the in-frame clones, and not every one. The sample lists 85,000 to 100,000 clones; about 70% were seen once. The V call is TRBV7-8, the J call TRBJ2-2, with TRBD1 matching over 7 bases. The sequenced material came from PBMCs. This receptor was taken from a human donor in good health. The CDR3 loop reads CASSSRDRDTGELFF. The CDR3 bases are TGTGCCAGCAGCAGTCGGGACAGAGACACCGGGGAGCTGTTTTTT.